A selection of T cell receptor beta chains follows, all from one sample in a study of radiotherapy plus CTLA-4 blockade in lung cancer. Clones were sequenced by immunoSEQ multiplex PCR, and TCRdb holds only the in-frame ones, with some missing. The repertoire has 60,000 to 70,000 clones, around 79% of them found once; the top ten carry about 10%. The specimen was peripheral blood, collected from a patient treated with radiotherapy plus ipilimumab. These receptors were collected from a human donor with non-small cell lung cancer who had a complete response to radiotherapy plus ipilimumab. The CDR3 runs from the conserved cysteine through the conserved F or W. The order of the fields is clone size, V gene, D gene, CDR3 length, J gene, CDR3 DNA, CDR3 protein. D genes are given only for firm matches. Clone size is not always given. Where it is, it says once, few, many or a class for expanded clones.

>once|TRBV7-6|-|15|TRBJ1-3
TGTGCCAGCAGCTCCCGGGACACCTCTGGAAACACCATATATTTT
CASSSRDTSGNTIYF
>-|TRBV9|-|15|TRBJ1-5
TGTGCCAGCAGCCGTAGGGGGGACGTCAATCAGCCCCAGCATTTT
CASSRRGDVNQPQHF
>-|TRBV5-5|-|15|TRBJ1-1
TGTGCCAGCAGCTTGGGCCTCGATCACCTCACTGAAGCTTTCTTT
CASSLGLDHLTEAFF
>-|TRBV4-3|-|15|TRBJ2-1
TGCGCCAGCAGCCAAGCACAACTCTCCTACAATGAGCAGTTCTTC
CASSQAQLSYNEQFF
>-|TRBV19|TRBD1|14|TRBJ1-1
TGTGCCGTGATGGGGACAGAGATGAACACTGAAGCTTTCTTT
CAVMGTEMNTEAFF
>few|TRBV7-9|-|14|TRBJ1-3
TGTGCCAGCAGACCCGACAGGCCGCCGAACACCATATATTTT
CASRPDRPPNTIYF
>-|TRBV11-3|TRBD2|18|TRBJ2-1
TGTGCCAGCAGCCTCCCCCGGGGGGTTCGAACGCAGGGCAATGAGCAGTTCTTC
CASSLPRGVRTQGNEQFF
>few|TRBV7-9|-|13|TRBJ1-2
TGTGCCAGCAGTTCGGGAGTAAACTATGGCTACACCTTC
CASSSGVNYGYTF
>-|TRBV11-2|-|13|TRBJ1-5
TGTGCCAGCAGCTTAGGACGGGGCCAGCCCCAGCATTTT
CASSLGRGQPQHF
>-|TRBV30|TRBD1|12|TRBJ1-2
TGTGCCTGGAGCATCCAGACAGGGTTCTACACCTTC
CAWSIQTGFYTF
>once|TRBV5-4|TRBD2|16|TRBJ2-3
TGTGCCAGCAGCTTGGTGGCTAGCGGGGGGGCCACCACGCAGTATTTT
CASSLVASGGATTQYF
>-|TRBV7-2|-|13|TRBJ2-2
TGTGCCAGCAGCCCTTCTCCCGTCTGGGAGCTGTTTTTT
CASSPSPVWELFF
>-|TRBV10-2|-|12|TRBJ1-1
TGCGCCAGCAGCCCGGGGTCGGGTGAAGCTTTCTTT
CASSPGSGEAFF